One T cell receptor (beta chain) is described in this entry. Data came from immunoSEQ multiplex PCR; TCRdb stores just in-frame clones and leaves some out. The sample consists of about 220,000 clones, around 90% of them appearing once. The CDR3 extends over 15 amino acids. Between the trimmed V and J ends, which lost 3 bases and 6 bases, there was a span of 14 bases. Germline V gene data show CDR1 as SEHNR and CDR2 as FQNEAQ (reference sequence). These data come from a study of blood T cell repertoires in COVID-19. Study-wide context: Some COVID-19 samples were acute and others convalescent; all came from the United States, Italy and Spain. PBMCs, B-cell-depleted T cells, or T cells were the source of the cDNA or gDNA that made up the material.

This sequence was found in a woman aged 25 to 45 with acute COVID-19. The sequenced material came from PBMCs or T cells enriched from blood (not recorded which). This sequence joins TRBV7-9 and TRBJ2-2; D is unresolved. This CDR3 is CASSLRRLVSGELFF. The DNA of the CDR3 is TGTGCCAGCAGCTTGCGGCGGCTAGTCTCCGGGGAGCTGTTTTTT.